Described below is a single T cell receptor beta chain sequence and its context. Its specificity is unknown. Germline CDR1 is SEHNR and CDR2 is FQNEAQ (reference sequence). Trimming cost V 6 bases and J 0 bases, with 14 bases left between them. The CDR3 contains 16 residues. This specimen comes from a study of beta chain features in type 1 diabetes. The study's findings and limits: Patients and controls would be equally affected if PCR favored shorter templates. All four CD4+ subsets from Type 1 diabetes patients carried moderately but significantly shorter TCRB CDR3s.

The authors reverse transcribed all of the isolated RNA, so sequencing captured expressed TCRB transcripts. The repertoire was sequenced with immunoSEQ multiplex PCR; TCRdb's copy has only in-frame clones and lacks some. The table lists about 150,000 clones, approximately 8.1% of them singletons. Blood was collected once per donor into heparin, averaging about 0.12 L. The J gene is TRBJ2-2, the V gene TRBV7-9; D remains unclear. This TCR was sampled from a man aged 18 to 35 in good health. Sequenced: central memory CD4+ T cells from blood. CDR3 DNA: TGTGCCAGCAGTGATACAGAAAAAACGAACACCGGGGAGCTGTTTTTT. Protein product: CASSDTEKTNTGELFF.